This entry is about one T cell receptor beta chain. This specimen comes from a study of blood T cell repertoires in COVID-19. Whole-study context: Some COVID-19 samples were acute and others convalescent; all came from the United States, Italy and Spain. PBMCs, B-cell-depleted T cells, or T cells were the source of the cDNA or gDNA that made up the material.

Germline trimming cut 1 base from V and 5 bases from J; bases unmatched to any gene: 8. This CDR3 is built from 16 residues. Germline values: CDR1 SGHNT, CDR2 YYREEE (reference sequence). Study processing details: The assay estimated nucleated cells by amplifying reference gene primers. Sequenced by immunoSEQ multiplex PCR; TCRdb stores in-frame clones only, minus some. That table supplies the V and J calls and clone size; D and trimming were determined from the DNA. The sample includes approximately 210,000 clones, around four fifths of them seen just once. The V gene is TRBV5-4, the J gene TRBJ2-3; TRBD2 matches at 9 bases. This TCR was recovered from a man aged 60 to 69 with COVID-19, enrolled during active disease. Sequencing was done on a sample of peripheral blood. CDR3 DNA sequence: TGTGCCAGCAGCTTGAAAATAGCGGGAGTGGGAGATACGCAGTATTTT. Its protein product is CASSLKIAGVGDTQYF. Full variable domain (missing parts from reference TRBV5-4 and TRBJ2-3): ETGVTQSPTHLIKTRGQQVTLRCSSQSGHNTVSWYQQALGQGPQFIFQYYREEENGRGNFPPRFSGLQFPNYSSELNVNALELDDSALYLCASSLKIAGVGDTQYFGPGTRLTVL.